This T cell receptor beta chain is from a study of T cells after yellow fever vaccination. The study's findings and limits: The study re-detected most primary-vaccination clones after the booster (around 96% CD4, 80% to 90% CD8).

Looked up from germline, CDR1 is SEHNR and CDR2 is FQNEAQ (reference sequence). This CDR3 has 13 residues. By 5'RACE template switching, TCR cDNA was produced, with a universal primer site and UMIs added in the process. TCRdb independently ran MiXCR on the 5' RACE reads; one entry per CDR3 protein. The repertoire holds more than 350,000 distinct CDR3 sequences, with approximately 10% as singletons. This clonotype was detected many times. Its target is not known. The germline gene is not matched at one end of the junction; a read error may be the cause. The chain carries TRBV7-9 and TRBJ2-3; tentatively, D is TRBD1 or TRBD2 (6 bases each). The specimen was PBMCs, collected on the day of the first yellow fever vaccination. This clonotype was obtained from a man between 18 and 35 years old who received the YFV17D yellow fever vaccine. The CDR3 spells CASSLGGPDTQYF. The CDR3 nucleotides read TGTGCCAGCAGTTTAGGGGGGCCAGATACGCAGTATTTT.